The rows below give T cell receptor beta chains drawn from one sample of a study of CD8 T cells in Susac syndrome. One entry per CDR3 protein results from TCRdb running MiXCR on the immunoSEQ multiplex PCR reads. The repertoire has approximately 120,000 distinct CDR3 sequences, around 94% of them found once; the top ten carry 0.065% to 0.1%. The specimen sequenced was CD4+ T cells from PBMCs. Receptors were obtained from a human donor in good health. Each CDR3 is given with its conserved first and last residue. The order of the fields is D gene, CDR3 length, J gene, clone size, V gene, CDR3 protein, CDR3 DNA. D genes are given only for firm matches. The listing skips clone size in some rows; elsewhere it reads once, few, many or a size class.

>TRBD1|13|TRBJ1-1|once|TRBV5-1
CASSWTGETEAFF
TGCGCCAGCAGCTGGACAGGGGAAACTGAAGCTTTCTTT
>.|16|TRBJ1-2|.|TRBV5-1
CASSLEGNRVNYGYTF
TGCGCCAGCAGCTTGGAAGGGAACAGGGTTAACTATGGCTACACCTTC
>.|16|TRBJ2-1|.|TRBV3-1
CASSQDEGGARNEQFF
TGTGCCAGCAGCCAAGATGAGGGGGGAGCGCGCAATGAGCAGTTCTTC
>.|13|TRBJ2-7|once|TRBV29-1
CSVGSAAGLEQYF
TGCAGCGTTGGTTCCGCGGCGGGGTTGGAGCAGTACTTC
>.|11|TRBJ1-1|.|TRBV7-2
CASGGYTEAFF
TGTGCCAGCGGAGGGTACACTGAAGCTTTCTTT
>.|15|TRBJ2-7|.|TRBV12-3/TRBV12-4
CASSLGRGGIDEQYF
TGTGCCAGCAGTTTGGGCAGGGGAGGTATCGACGAGCAGTACTTC
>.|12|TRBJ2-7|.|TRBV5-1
CASSLDDYEQYF
TGCGCCAGCAGCTTGGACGACTACGAGCAGTACTTC
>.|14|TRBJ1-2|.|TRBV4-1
CASSQVGANYGYTF
TGCGCCAGCAGCCAAGTCGGAGCTAACTATGGCTACACCTTC
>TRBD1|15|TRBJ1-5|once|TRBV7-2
CASSVPGQPYQPQHF
TGTGCCAGCAGCGTTCCGGGACAGCCCTATCAGCCCCAGCATTTT
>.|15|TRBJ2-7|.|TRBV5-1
CASSLGSVPSYEQYF
TGCGCCAGCAGCTTGGGCTCAGTTCCCTCCTACGAGCAGTACTTC
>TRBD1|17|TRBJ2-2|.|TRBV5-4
CASSLDGTGVLTGELFF
TGTGCCAGCAGCTTGGACGGGACAGGGGTTCTCACCGGGGAGCTGTTTTTT
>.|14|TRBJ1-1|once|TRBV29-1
CSVVATTGSTEAFF
TGCAGCGTTGTAGCTACAACTGGGAGTACTGAAGCTTTCTTT
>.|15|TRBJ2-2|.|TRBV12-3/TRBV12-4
CASNLQGSSTGELFF
TGTGCCAGCAACCTACAGGGTTCTTCCACCGGGGAGCTGTTTTTT
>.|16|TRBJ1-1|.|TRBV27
CASREWGGRKNTEAFF
TGTGCCAGCAGGGAATGGGGCGGACGAAAGAACACTGAAGCTTTCTTT
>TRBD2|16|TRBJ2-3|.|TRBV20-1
CSARGSGRAGTDTQYF
TGCAGTGCTAGGGGTAGCGGGAGGGCCGGCACAGATACGCAGTATTTT
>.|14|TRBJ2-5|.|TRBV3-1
CASSQPGTGGTQYF
TGTGCCAGCAGCCAACCTGGGACCGGAGGGACCCAGTACTTC
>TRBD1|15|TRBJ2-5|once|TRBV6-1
CASSEVPGGGETQYF
TGTGCCAGCAGTGAAGTCCCAGGGGGCGGTGAGACCCAGTACTTC
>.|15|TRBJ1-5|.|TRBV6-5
CASSRTGTLNQPQHF
TGTGCCAGCTCCCGGACGGGGACTCTCAATCAGCCCCAGCATTTT
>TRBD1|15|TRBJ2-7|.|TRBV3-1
CASSQGQGAWYEQYF
TGTGCCAGCAGCCAAGGGCAGGGGGCATGGTACGAGCAGTACTTC
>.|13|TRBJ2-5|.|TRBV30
CAWSPGSPGAQYF
TGTGCCTGGAGCCCGGGCTCCCCTGGGGCCCAGTACTTC
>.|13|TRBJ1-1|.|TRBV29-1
CSAQGFMNTEAFF
TGCAGCGCGCAGGGGTTTATGAACACTGAAGCTTTCTTT
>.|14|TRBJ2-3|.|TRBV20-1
CSAIGDAGVNTQYF
TGCAGTGCTATAGGGGACGCCGGCGTGAATACGCAGTATTTT
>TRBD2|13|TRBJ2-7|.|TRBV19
CASSIGGSGEQYF
TGTGCCAGTAGTATTGGCGGGAGTGGCGAGCAGTACTTC
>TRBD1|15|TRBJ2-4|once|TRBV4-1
CASSQGDRGPDIQYF
TGCGCCAGCAGCCAAGGGGACAGGGGGCCGGACATTCAGTACTTC
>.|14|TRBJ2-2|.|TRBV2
CASRPQANTGELFF
TGTGCCAGCAGACCTCAGGCGAACACCGGGGAGCTGTTTTTT
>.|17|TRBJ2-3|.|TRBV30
CAWSKGDSRRSTDTQYF
TGTGCCTGGAGTAAGGGGGACTCGCGGAGAAGCACAGATACGCAGTATTTT
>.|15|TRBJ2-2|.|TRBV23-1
CASSRDTGHAGELFF
TGCGCCAGCAGCAGAGACACAGGGCACGCCGGGGAGCTGTTTTTT
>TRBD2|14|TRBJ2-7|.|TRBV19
CASSLAAPSYEQYF
TGTGCCAGTAGCCTAGCGGCCCCCTCCTACGAGCAGTACTTC
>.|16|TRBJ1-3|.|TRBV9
CASSVATAGGANTIYF
TGTGCCAGCAGCGTAGCTACGGCAGGAGGGGCAAACACCATATATTTT
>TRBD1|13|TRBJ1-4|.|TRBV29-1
CSARQGLEQKLFF
TGCAGCGCTCGACAGGGGCTCGAACAAAAACTGTTTTTT
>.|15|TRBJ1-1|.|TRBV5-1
CASSLSQGAGTEAFF
TGCGCCAGCAGCTTGTCACAGGGTGCTGGCACTGAAGCTTTCTTT
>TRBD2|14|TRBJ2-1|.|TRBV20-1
CSARELAVGNEQFF
TGCAGTGCTAGGGAACTAGCGGTTGGTAATGAGCAGTTCTTC
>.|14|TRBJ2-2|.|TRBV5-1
CASSFDPNTGELFF
TGCGCCAGCAGCTTTGATCCGAACACCGGGGAGCTGTTTTTT
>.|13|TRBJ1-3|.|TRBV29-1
CSVALATGNTIYF
TGCAGCGTTGCCCTGGCAACTGGAAACACCATATATTTT
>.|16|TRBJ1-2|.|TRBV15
CATSKPGTGAGEGYTF
TGTGCCACCAGCAAGCCCGGGACTGGGGCTGGAGAAGGCTACACCTTC
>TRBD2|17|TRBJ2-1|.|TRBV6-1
CASSAILAGARDNEQFF
TGTGCCAGCAGTGCCATTTTAGCGGGAGCGCGGGACAATGAGCAGTTCTTC
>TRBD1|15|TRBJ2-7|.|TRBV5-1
CASSIKGQGGDEQYF
TGCGCCAGCAGCATAAAGGGACAGGGAGGCGACGAGCAGTACTTC
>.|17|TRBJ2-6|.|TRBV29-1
CSVEFGQSRSGANVLTF
TGCAGCGTTGAGTTTGGACAGTCTCGCTCTGGGGCCAACGTCCTGACTTTC
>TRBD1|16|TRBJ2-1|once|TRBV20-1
CSVVSPQGRGYNEQFF
TGCAGTGTGGTCTCCCCTCAGGGCAGGGGGTACAATGAGCAGTTCTTC
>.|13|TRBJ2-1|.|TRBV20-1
CSAPGQSYNEQFF
TGCAGTGCTCCGGGGCAGTCCTACAATGAGCAGTTCTTC
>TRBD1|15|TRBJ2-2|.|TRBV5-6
CASSLEQGWTGELFF
TGTGCCAGCAGCTTGGAACAGGGGTGGACCGGGGAGCTGTTTTTT
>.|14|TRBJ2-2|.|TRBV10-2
CASIPPRNTGELFF
TGCGCCAGCATCCCCCCCCGGAACACCGGGGAGCTGTTTTTT
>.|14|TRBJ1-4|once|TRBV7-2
CASSLDAGVEKLFF
TGTGCCAGCAGCTTGGATGCAGGGGTGGAAAAACTGTTTTTT
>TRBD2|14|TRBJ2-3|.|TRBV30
CAWTASGSTDTQYF
TGTGCCTGGACCGCTAGCGGGAGTACAGATACGCAGTATTTT
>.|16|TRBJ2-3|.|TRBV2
CASSEDAGLGTDTQYF
TGTGCCAGCAGTGAAGATGCGGGCCTCGGCACAGATACGCAGTATTTT
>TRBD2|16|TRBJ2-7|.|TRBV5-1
CASSFGTSGPTYEQYF
TGCGCCAGCAGCTTCGGGACTAGCGGTCCAACCTACGAGCAGTACTTC
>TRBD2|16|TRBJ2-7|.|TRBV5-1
CASSLDPSGTSYEQYF
TGCGCCAGCAGCTTGGATCCCAGCGGGACCTCCTACGAGCAGTACTTC
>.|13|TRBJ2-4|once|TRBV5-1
CACWGADPSIQYF
TGCGCCTGTTGGGGGGCAGATCCAAGCATTCAGTACTTC
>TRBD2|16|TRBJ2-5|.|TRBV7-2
CASSRLGLAGGETQYF
TGTGCCAGCAGCCGACTCGGGCTAGCGGGAGGAGAGACCCAGTACTTC
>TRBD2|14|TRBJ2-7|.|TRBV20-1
CSAPVAGGAQEQYF
TGCAGTGCTCCGGTAGCGGGAGGAGCGCAAGAGCAGTACTTC
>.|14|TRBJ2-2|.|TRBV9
CASSKQWNTGELFF
TGTGCCAGCAGCAAACAGTGGAACACCGGGGAGCTGTTTTTT
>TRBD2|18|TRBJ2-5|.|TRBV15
CATSREGEGGSRRETQYF
TGTGCCACCAGCAGAGAGGGGGAGGGTGGCAGCCGGCGGGAGACCCAGTACTTC
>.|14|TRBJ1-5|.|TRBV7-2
CASSLGYGGQPQHF
TGTGCCAGCAGCTTAGGATACGGGGGGCAGCCCCAGCATTTT
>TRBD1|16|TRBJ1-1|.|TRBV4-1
CASTSGTGALNTEAFF
TGCGCCAGCACCTCCGGGACAGGGGCCCTGAACACTGAAGCTTTCTTT
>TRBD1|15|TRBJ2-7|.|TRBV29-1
CSVEDRTGGPYEQYF
TGCAGCGTTGAAGATAGGACAGGGGGACCCTACGAGCAGTACTTC
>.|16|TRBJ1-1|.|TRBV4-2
CASSQRSQGYDTEAFF
TGTGCCAGCAGCCAACGATCCCAGGGGTACGACACTGAAGCTTTCTTT
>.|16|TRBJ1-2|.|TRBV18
CASSPVWDEAIGGYTF
TGTGCCAGCTCACCCGTCTGGGACGAGGCTATCGGGGGCTACACCTTC
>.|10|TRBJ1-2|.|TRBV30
CAWDGRPIRF
TGTGCCTGGGACGGACGCCCGATACGGTTC
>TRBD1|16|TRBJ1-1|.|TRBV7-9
CASSLGTGRPNTEAFF
TGTGCCAGCAGCTTAGGGACAGGTCGACCGAACACTGAAGCTTTCTTT